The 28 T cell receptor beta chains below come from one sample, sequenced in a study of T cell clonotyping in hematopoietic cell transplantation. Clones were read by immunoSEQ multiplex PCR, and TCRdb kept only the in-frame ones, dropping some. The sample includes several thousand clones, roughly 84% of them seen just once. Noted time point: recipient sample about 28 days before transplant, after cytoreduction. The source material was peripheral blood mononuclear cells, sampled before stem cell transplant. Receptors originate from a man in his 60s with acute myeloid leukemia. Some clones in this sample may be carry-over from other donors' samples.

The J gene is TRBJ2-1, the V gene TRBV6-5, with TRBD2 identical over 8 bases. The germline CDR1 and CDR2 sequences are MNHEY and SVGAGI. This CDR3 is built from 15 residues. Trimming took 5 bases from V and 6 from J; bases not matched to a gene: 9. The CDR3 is CASSRAGVAVNEQFF. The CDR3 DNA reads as TGTGCCAGCAGTAGAGCGGGAGTAGCGGTCAATGAGCAGTTCTTC.

CDR3 amino acids: CASTQDRFGEETQYF. CDR3 in DNA: TGTGCCAGCACCCAAGACAGGTTTGGCGAGGAGACCCAGTACTTC. The chain is built from TRBV6-1 and TRBJ2-5; weak D call: TRBD1 (6 bases). The CDR3 totals 15 residues. Germline values: CDR1 MNHNS, CDR2 SASEGT. V was trimmed by 7 bases and J by 5 bases, leaving 20 bases between them.

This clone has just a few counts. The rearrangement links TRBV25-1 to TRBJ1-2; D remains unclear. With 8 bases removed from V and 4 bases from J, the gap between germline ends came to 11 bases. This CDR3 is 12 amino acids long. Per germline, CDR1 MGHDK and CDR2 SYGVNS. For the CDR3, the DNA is TGTGCCAGCGAATATGGCCGCTATGGCTACACCTTC. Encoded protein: CASEYGRYGYTF.

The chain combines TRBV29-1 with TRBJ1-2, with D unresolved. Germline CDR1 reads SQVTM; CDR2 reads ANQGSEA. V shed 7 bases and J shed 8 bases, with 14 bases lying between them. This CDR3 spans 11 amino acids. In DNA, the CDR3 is TGCAGCGCCGAGTGGGCCTACGGCTACACCTTC. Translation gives CSAEWAYGYTF.

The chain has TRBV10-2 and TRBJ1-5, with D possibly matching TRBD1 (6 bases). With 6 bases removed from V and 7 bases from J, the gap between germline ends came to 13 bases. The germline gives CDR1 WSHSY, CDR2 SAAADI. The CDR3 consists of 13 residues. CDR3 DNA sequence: TGCGCCAGCAGGGCGCAGGGGAAGCAGCCCCAGCATTTT. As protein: CASRAQGKQPQHF.

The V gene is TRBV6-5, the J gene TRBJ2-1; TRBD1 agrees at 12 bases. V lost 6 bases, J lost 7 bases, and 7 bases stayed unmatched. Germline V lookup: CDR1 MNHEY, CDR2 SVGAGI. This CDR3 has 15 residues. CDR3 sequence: CASRGTGGAWNEQFF. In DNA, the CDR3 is TGTGCCAGCAGGGGGACAGGGGGCGCATGGAATGAGCAGTTCTTC.

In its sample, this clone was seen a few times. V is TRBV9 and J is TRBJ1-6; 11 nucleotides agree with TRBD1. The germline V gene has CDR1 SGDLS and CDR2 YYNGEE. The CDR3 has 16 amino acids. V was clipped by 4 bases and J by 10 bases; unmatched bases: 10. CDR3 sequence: CASSSSDRGLGSPLHF. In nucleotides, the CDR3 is TGTGCCAGCAGCTCCTCGGACAGGGGGCTAGGATCACCCCTCCACTTT.

The CDR3, as DNA: TGTGCCAGCACGCGGGACCTTAATGAAAAACTGTTTTTT. Its translation is CASTRDLNEKLFF. The rearrangement joins TRBV2 to TRBJ1-4; possible D gene TRBD1, 5 bases. CDR3 length: 13 residues. The germline V gene has CDR1 SNHLY and CDR2 FYNNEI. The V end lost 7 bases, the J end lost 4 bases, and 10 bases lay between the germline ends.

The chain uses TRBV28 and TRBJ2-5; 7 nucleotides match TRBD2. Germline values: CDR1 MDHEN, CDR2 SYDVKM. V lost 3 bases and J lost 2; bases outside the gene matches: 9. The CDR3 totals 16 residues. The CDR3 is CASSFQRGRGQETQYF. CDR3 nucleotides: TGTGCCAGCAGTTTCCAGCGGGGTCGGGGACAAGAGACCCAGTACTTC.

The CDR3 here is CSVEPSGKDKQYF. The CDR3 DNA reads TGCAGCGTTGAACCTAGCGGGAAAGACAAGCAGTATTTT. This chain links TRBV29-1 with TRBJ2-3, with 9 bases lining up with TRBD2. The CDR3 has 13 amino acids. Germline V lookup: CDR1 SQVTM, CDR2 ANQGSEA. The trim removed 2 bases at V and 11 bases at J, leaving 8 bases unmatched.

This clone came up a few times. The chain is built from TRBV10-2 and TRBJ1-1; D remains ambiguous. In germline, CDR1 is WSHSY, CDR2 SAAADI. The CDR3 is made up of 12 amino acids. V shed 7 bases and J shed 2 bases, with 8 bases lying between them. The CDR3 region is CASKDPNTEAFF. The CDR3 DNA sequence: TGCGCCAGCAAAGATCCCAACACTGAAGCTTTCTTT.

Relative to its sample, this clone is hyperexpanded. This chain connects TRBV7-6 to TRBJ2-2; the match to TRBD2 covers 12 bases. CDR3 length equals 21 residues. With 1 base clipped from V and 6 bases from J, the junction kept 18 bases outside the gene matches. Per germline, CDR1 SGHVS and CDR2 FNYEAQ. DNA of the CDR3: TGTGCCAGCAGCTTAGTTTTATTGGTGACTAGCGGGAGAAAGATGGCCGGGGAGCTGTTTTTT. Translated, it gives CASSLVLLVTSGRKMAGELFF. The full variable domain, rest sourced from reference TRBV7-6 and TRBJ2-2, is GAGVSQSPRYKVTKRGQDVALRCDPISGHVSLYWYRQALGQGPEFLTYFNYEAQQDKSGLPNDRFSAERPEGSISTLTIQRTEQRDSAMYRCASSLVLLVTSGRKMAGELFFGEGSRLTVL.

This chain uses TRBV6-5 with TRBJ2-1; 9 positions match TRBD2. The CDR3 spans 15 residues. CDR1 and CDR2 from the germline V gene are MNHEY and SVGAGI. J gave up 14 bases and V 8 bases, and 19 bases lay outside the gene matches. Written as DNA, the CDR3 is TGTGCCAGCGGTTCCGCGGAGGGCGGGAGGGGAGGGGAGTTCTTC. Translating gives CASGSAEGGRGGEFF.

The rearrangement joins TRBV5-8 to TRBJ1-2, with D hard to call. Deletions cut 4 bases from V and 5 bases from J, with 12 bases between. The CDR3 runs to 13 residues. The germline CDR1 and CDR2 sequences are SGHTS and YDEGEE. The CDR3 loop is CASSHRRIYGYTF. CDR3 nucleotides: TGTGCCAGCAGCCACCGACGGATATATGGCTACACCTTC.

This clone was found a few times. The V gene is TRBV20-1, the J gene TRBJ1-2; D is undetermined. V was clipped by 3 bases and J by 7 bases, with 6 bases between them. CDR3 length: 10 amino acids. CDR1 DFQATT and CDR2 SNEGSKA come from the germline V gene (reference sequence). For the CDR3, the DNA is TGCAGTGCTAGCAGTAGTGGCTACACCTTC. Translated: CSASSSGYTF.

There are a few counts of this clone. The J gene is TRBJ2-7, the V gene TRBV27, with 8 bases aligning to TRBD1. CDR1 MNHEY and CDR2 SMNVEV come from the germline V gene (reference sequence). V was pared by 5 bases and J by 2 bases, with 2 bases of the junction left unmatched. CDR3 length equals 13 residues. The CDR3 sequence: CASSDRGAYEQYF. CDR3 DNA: TGTGCCAGCAGTGACAGGGGAGCCTACGAGCAGTACTTC.

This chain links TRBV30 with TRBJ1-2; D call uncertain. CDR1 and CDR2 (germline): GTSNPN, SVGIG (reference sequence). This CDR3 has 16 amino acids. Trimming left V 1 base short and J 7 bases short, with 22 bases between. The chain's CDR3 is CAWSEYLQQTVGGYTF. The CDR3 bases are TGTGCCTGGAGTGAATATCTGCAGCAAACAGTGGGTGGCTACACCTTC.

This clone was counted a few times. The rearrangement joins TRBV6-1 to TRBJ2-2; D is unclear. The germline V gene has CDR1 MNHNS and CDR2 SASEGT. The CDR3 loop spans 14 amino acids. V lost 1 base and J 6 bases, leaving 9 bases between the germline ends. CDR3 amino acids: CASSEGPSPGELFF. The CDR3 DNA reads TGTGCCAGCAGTGAAGGGCCTTCCCCCGGGGAGCTGTTTTTT.

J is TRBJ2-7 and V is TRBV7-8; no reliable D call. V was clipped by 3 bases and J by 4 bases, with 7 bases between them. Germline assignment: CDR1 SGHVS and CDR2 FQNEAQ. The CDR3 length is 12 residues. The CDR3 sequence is CASSLIGYEQYF. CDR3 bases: TGTGCCAGCAGCTTGATCGGTTACGAGCAGTACTTC. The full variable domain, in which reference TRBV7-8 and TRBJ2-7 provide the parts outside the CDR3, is GAGVSQSPRYKVAKRGQDVALRCDPISGHVSLFWYQQALGQGPEFLTYFQNEAQLDKSGLPSDRFFAERPEGSVSTLKIQRTQQEDSAVYLCASSLIGYEQYFGPGTRLTVT.

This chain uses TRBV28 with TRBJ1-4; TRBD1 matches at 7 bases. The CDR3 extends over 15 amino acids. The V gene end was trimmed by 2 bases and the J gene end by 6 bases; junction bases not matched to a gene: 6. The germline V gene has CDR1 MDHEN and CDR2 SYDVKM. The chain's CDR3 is CASSLNQGVYEKLFF. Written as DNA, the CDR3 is TGTGCCAGCAGTTTAAACCAGGGGGTGTATGAAAAACTGTTTTTT.

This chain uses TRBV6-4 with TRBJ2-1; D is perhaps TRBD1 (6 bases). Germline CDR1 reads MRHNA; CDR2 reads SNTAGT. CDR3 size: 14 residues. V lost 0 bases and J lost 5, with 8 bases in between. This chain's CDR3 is CASSDSDRNNEQFF. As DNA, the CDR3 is TGTGCCAGCAGTGACTCTGACAGGAACAATGAGCAGTTCTTC.

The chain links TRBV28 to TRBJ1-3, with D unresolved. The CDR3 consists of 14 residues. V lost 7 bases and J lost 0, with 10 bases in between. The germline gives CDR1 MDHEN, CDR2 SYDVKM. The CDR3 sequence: CASKDPSSGNTIYF. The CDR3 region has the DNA TGTGCCAGCAAAGATCCCAGCTCTGGAAACACCATATATTTT. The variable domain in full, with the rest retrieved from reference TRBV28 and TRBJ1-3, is DVKVTQSSRYLVKRTGEKVFLECVQDMDHENMFWYRQDPGLGLRLIYFSYDVKMKEKGDIPEGYSVSREKKERFSLILESASTNQTSMYLCASKDPSSGNTIYFGEGSWLTVV.

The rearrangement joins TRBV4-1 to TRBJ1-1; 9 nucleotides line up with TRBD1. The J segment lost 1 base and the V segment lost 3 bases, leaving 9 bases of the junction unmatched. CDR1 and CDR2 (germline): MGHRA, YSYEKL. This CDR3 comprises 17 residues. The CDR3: CASSHPGTGSGNTEAFF. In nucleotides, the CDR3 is TGCGCCAGCAGCCACCCCGGGACAGGGAGCGGGAACACTGAAGCTTTCTTT.

As DNA, the CDR3 is TGTGCCAGCAGTTACTCGCTGACTAGCGGAAACAATGAGCAGTTCTTC. Protein product: CASSYSLTSGNNEQFF. The chain carries TRBV6-5 and TRBJ2-1; 9 nucleotides agree with TRBD2. Germline-derived CDR1 and CDR2 are MNHEY and SVGAGI. The CDR3 is 16 residues long. Trimming cost V 0 bases and J 5 bases; bases outside gene matches: 5.

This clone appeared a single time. DNA of the CDR3: TGTGCCAGTAGCCCCAGGCACTCTGGGGCCAACGTCCTGACTTTC. Its protein product is CASSPRHSGANVLTF. V is TRBV19 and J is TRBJ2-6; D gene uncertain. The CDR3 has 15 amino acids. Germline CDR1 and CDR2: LNHDA and SQIVND (reference sequence). The V end was cut by 6 bases, the J end by 0 bases, with 9 bases between.

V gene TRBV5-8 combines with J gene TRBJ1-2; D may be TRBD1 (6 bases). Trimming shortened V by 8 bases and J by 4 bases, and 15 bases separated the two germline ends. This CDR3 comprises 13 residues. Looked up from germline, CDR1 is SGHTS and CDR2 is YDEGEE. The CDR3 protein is CARGPSGVYGYTF. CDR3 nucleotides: TGTGCCAGAGGACCCTCAGGGGTCTATGGCTACACCTTC.

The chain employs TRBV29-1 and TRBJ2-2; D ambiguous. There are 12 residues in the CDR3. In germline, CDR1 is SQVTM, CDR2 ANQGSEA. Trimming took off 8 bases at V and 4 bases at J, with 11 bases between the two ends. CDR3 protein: CSSLRPTGELFF. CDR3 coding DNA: TGCAGCTCCTTACGCCCCACCGGGGAGCTGTTTTTT.

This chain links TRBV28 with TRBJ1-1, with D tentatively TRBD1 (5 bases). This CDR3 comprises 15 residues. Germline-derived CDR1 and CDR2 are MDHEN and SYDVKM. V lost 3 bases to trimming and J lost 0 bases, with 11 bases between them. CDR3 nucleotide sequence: TGTGCCAGCAGTTTTTTCATGACAGTGAACACTGAAGCTTTCTTT. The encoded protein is CASSFFMTVNTEAFF.